The 24 T cell receptor beta chains below all came from one sample that was sequenced in a study of T cell responses to AZD1222 COVID-19 vaccine. Here immunoSEQ multiplex PCR was the method, and the copy in TCRdb shows in-frame clones only, minus some. The sample includes 150,000 to 200,000 clones, 85% to 95% of them seen just once. The material sequenced was peripheral blood, taken on day 0 of AZD1222 vaccination. These receptors originate from an adult in good health.

This chain links TRBV7-2 with TRBJ2-5; TRBD1 is a possible D gene (7 bases). The CDR3 runs to 14 residues. The germline V gene encodes CDR1 SGHTA and CDR2 FQGNSA. Trimming pared 7 bases from V and 3 bases from J, leaving 15 bases between. In DNA form, the CDR3 reads TGTGCCAGCACCGGGGCGGGACAGAAAGAGACCCAGTACTTC. As protein: CASTGAGQKETQYF.

This chain connects TRBV9 to TRBJ2-3; possible D gene TRBD1, 6 bases. CDR3 size: 17 residues. CDR1 and CDR2 (germline): SGDLS, YYNGEE. The germline V and J ends were trimmed by 0 bases and 8 bases, with 22 bases remaining between them. DNA for the CDR3: TGTGCCAGCAGCGTAGAGGGGGACCCCCCTGCCTTAATTACGCAGTATTTT. This translates into CASSVEGDPPALITQYF.

The chain joins TRBV28 to TRBJ1-4, with TRBD1 matching 7 bases. The CDR3 runs 18 residues. Germline V gene sequence: CDR1 MDHEN, CDR2 SYDVKM. The trim removed 4 bases at V and 4 bases at J, leaving 15 bases unmatched. CDR3 in DNA: TGTGCCAGCAGTTCCCCCGGGGGAGGGGGCGATGGTAATGAAAAACTGTTTTTT. Protein product: CASSSPGGGGDGNEKLFF. Combining the CDR3 with reference TRBV28 and TRBJ1-4 gives the whole variable domain DVKVTQSSRYLVKRTGEKVFLECVQDMDHENMFWYRQDPGLGLRLIYFSYDVKMKEKGDIPEGYSVSREKKERFSLILESASTNQTSMYLCASSSPGGGGDGNEKLFFGSGTQLSVL.

This chain connects TRBV7-9 to TRBJ1-6, with TRBD1 matching 7 bases. The CDR3 runs to 16 residues. Germline V gene sequence: CDR1 SEHNR, CDR2 FQNEAQ (reference sequence). V was pared by 2 bases and J by 7 bases, with 8 bases of the junction left unmatched. The CDR3 bases are TGTGCCAGCAGCTTAAACACAGGGGTCGGGAATTCACCCCTCCACTTT. Amino acids: CASSLNTGVGNSPLHF.

This chain uses TRBV4-2 with TRBJ2-2, with 11 nucleotides matching TRBD2. The trim removed 1 base at V and 4 bases at J, leaving 11 bases unmatched. Germline V gene lookup returns CDR1 LGHNA and CDR2 YNFKEQ. This CDR3 is built from 19 residues. In nucleotides, the CDR3 is TGTGCCAGCAGCCAAGGTCCCGTACTAGCGGGGGCGCGCACCGGGGAGCTGTTTTTT. Its protein is CASSQGPVLAGARTGELFF.

This chain uses TRBV10-2 with TRBJ1-1; maybe TRBD1 (5 bases). The CDR3 contains 13 residues. Trimming pared 5 bases from V and 1 base from J, leaving 8 bases between. The germline V gene encodes CDR1 WSHSY and CDR2 SAAADI. CDR3 sequence: CASSLTANTEAFF. For the CDR3, the DNA is TGCGCCAGCAGTCTGACAGCGAACACTGAAGCTTTCTTT.

The chain is built from TRBV9 and TRBJ2-4; tentative D call: TRBD1 (5 bases). This CDR3 contains 15 residues. Per the germline V gene, CDR1 is SGDLS and CDR2 is YYNGEE. V was pared by 4 bases and J by 5 bases, with 16 bases between. The CDR3 reads CASSPSQENQNIQYF. CDR3 coding DNA: TGTGCCAGCAGCCCCTCACAGGAGAACCAAAACATTCAGTACTTC.

This chain links TRBV10-3 with TRBJ2-5; TRBD2 agrees at 14 bases. The CDR3 is 17 residues long. V dropped 6 bases and J dropped 4; count of bases not matched to a gene: 10. From germline, CDR1 is ENHRY and CDR2 SYGVKD. The CDR3 region is CAIREGTSGGGAETQYF. The DNA for the CDR3 is TGTGCCATCAGGGAAGGGACTAGCGGGGGAGGTGCAGAGACCCAGTACTTC.

This rearrangement joins TRBV30 to TRBJ1-1; D is ambiguous. Trimming pared 0 bases from V and 1 base from J, leaving 9 bases between. CDR3 length equals 14 residues. Germline CDR1 is GTSNPN and CDR2 is SVGIG (reference sequence). The CDR3 coding sequence is TGTGCCTGGAGTGTCCCTCAGAAGAACACTGAAGCTTTCTTT. It specifies CAWSVPQKNTEAFF.

The chain combines TRBV12-3 or TRBV12-4 with TRBJ1-2, with TRBD1 matching over 8 bases. V shed 5 bases and J 7 bases; nucleotides not matched to a gene: 6. CDR3 length: 13 amino acids. The CDR3 loop reads CASSLTGVPGYTF. The CDR3 coding sequence is TGTGCCAGCAGTCTGACAGGGGTCCCTGGCTACACCTTC.

This chain joins TRBV5-4 and TRBJ2-7; D possibly corresponds to TRBD1 (7 bases). The CDR3 runs to 14 residues. The germline CDR1 and CDR2 sequences are SGHNT and YYREEE (reference sequence). The V end lost 4 bases, the J end lost 7 bases, and 18 bases lay between the germline ends. In DNA form, the CDR3 reads TGTGCCAGCAGCCCGTCCCAGGGGGGAACGGAGCAGTACTTC. This sequence encodes CASSPSQGGTEQYF.

This chain links TRBV28 with TRBJ2-7; a weak D match, TRBD1 (6 bases). Germline CDR1 reads MDHEN; CDR2 reads SYDVKM. Trimming pared 5 bases from V and 2 bases from J, leaving 13 bases between. The CDR3 consists of 14 residues. The CDR3 coding sequence is TGTGCCAGCAGTCCTCAGGGGCTAACCTACGAGCAGTACTTC. This codes for CASSPQGLTYEQYF.

The chain uses TRBV10-3 and TRBJ2-3; possible D gene TRBD2, 7 bases. V was clipped by 9 bases and J by 5 bases, with 18 bases between them. Looked up from germline, CDR1 is ENHRY and CDR2 is SYGVKD. CDR3 length equals 14 residues. CDR3 DNA sequence: TGTGCCATGCGTTGGGGGGGGGCCTTAGATACGCAGTATTTT. Protein sequence: CAMRWGGALDTQYF.

V is TRBV10-3 and J is TRBJ2-7; 7 nucleotides align to TRBD1. The trim removed 0 bases at V and 2 bases at J, leaving 4 bases unmatched. Germline V gives CDR1 ENHRY, CDR2 SYGVKD. This CDR3 region has 15 residues. CDR3: CAISESGQIAYEQYF. The CDR3 nucleotides are TGTGCCATCAGTGAGTCGGGACAGATAGCCTACGAGCAGTACTTC.

V gene TRBV11-2 combines with J gene TRBJ1-2, with a tentative D call TRBD1 (6 bases). Germline V gene sequence: CDR1 SGHAT, CDR2 FQNNGV. The CDR3 consists of 13 residues. V lost 1 base and J 7 bases, leaving 10 bases between the germline ends. The CDR3 sequence: CASSLGGGSGYTF. The CDR3 region has the DNA TGTGCCAGCAGCTTAGGAGGGGGTAGTGGCTACACCTTC.

The V and J genes are TRBV5-1 and TRBJ1-6; D ambiguous. The CDR3 extends over 15 amino acids. Germline V gives CDR1 SGHRS, CDR2 YFSETQ. The germline V and J ends were trimmed by 4 bases and 5 bases, with 13 bases remaining between them. The CDR3 nucleotides read TGCGCCAGCAGCAACCAGCTGGACGATAATTCACCCCTCCACTTT. Translating gives CASSNQLDDNSPLHF.

This chain links TRBV10-3 with TRBJ2-3; the match to TRBD1 covers 10 bases. With 6 bases clipped from V and 2 bases from J, the junction kept 5 bases outside the gene matches. Germline V gives CDR1 ENHRY, CDR2 SYGVKD. The CDR3 sequence is 15 residues long. CDR3 amino acids: CAIRTGGEVTDTQYF. In DNA, the CDR3 is TGTGCCATCAGGACAGGGGGCGAGGTCACAGATACGCAGTATTTT.

The chain links TRBV29-1 to TRBJ2-7; unclear D gene. Germline CDR1 reads SQVTM; CDR2 reads ANQGSEA. CDR3 length: 10 residues. V lost 6 bases to trimming and J lost 6 bases, with 9 bases between them. This CDR3 is CSVGSAEQYF. DNA for the CDR3: TGCAGCGTAGGGTCGGCCGAGCAGTACTTC.

The chain has TRBV2 and TRBJ2-2, with D possibly matching TRBD1 (6 bases). Germline CDR1 and CDR2: SNHLY and FYNNEI. Trimming pared 3 bases from V and 6 bases from J, leaving 14 bases between. This CDR3 is built from 15 residues. CDR3 in amino acids: CASSDSGTWAGELFF. The DNA for the CDR3 is TGTGCCAGCAGTGATTCCGGGACATGGGCCGGGGAGCTGTTTTTT.

The CDR3 sequence is CASSMPYSSYEQYF. In nucleotides, the CDR3 is TGTGCCAGTAGTATGCCCTATTCCTCCTACGAGCAGTACTTC. The chain links TRBV19 to TRBJ2-7, with D uncertain. The CDR3 runs 14 residues. V lost 3 bases and J 0 bases, leaving 9 bases between the germline ends. Germline-derived CDR1 and CDR2 are LNHDA and SQIVND (reference sequence).

The V and J genes are TRBV7-6 and TRBJ2-7, with D perhaps assigned TRBD1 or TRBD2 (5 bases each). Trimming left V 5 bases short and J 1 base short, with 21 bases between. This CDR3 has 17 residues. Germline CDR1 reads SGHVS; CDR2 reads FNYEAQ. The CDR3 loop is CASSPRGAGQRSYEQYF. The CDR3 DNA reads TGTGCCAGCAGCCCGAGGGGCGCGGGCCAGAGATCCTACGAGCAGTACTTC.

This clone was counted a few times. The chain joins TRBV5-6 to TRBJ2-7; TRBD1 matches at 7 bases. J gave up 4 bases and V 1 base, and 2 bases lay outside the gene matches. The CDR3 spans 13 residues. CDR1 and CDR2 from the germline V gene are SGHDT and YYEEEE. Here the CDR3 reads CASSLTGVYEQYF. For the CDR3, the DNA is TGTGCCAGCAGCTTGACAGGGGTTTACGAGCAGTACTTC.

The V gene is TRBV5-6, the J gene TRBJ1-1, with TRBD1 as a possible D gene (5 bases). The CDR3 covers 15 residues. V was trimmed by 0 bases and J by 7 bases, leaving 16 bases between them. CDR1 is SGHDT, CDR2 YYEEEE, per germline. This CDR3 is CASSLGHRSQGEAFF. In DNA, the CDR3 is TGTGCCAGCAGCTTGGGACACCGCTCCCAGGGTGAAGCTTTCTTT.

The rearrangement uses TRBV5-1 and TRBJ1-4, with D perhaps matching TRBD1 (5 bases). Per germline, CDR1 SGHRS and CDR2 YFSETQ. This CDR3 has 13 amino acids. The germline V and J ends were trimmed by 0 bases and 8 bases, with 8 bases remaining between them. The CDR3 region has the DNA TGCGCCAGCAGCTTGGGAGGGGTCGAAAAACTGTTTTTT. Residues: CASSLGGVEKLFF.